The clone carrying this T cell receptor (beta chain) occurred a few times. Its matching antigen is unknown. Sequenced with the Oncomine TCR Beta short-read assay was DNA taken from cultured CD4+ T cells. TCRdb re-derived calls from the PCR reads in MiXCR, one entry per CDR3 protein. The sample shows fewer than 15,000 distinct CDR3 sequences, under 35% of them seen only once. This record comes from a study of vaccination and CD4 T cells after COVID-19. The germline CDR1 and CDR2 sequences are MNHEY and SMNVEV (reference sequence). This CDR3 is 13 amino acids long. The germline V and J ends were trimmed by 5 bases and 4 bases, with 9 bases remaining between them. Regarding treatment: approximately nine-day PBMC culture with coronavirus spike peptide pools or control peptides (ViraFEST assay).

The sequence was obtained from a human donor who received a COVID-19 vaccine. Source: CD4+ T cells from blood, cultured in vitro, taken before SARS-CoV-2 vaccination. The rearrangement links TRBV27 to TRBJ2-1; D unclear. The DNA of the CDR3 is TGTGCCAGCAGTCCTGGGGATTACAATGAGCAGTTCTTC. It specifies CASSPGDYNEQFF.